In its sample, the clone carrying this T cell receptor (beta chain) was seen a few times. Its target is not known. Germline CDR1 reads SGDLS; CDR2 reads YYNGEE. V dropped 0 bases and J dropped 2; count of bases not matched to a gene: 12. This CDR3 is built from 18 residues. These data are taken from a study of T cells in Graves' hyperthyroidism and ophthalmopathy. About the study: Before treatment of any kind, peripheral blood was taken at initial diagnosis.

Findings and limits, study-wide: Researchers found most expanded thyroid clonotypes above 0.001 in blood as well.

For ophthalmopathy patients, the Clinical Activity Score was at least 3 and the NOSPECS grade at least 4; duration was under 3 months. The authors took PBMCs from 8.5 to 10 ml fresh peripheral blood. RNA transcripts provided the source from which TCR beta CDR3 regions were amplified. The primer set for the first-round RT-PCR of the TCR CDR3 was HTBI. MiXCR, run by TCRdb on the multiplex PCR reads, gives a single entry per CDR3 protein. The table lists 500,000 to 550,000 distinct CDR3 sequences, approximately 20% of them singletons. The source material was blood. The chain carries TRBV9 and TRBJ2-5; 8 bases fit TRBD2. The TCR was taken from a man aged 40-55 years with Graves' ophthalmopathy. The CDR3 DNA sequence: TGTGCCAGCAGCGTAGGCGGGAGGCCAATCGGGGCGCAAGAGACCCAGTACTTC. This translates into CASSVGGRPIGAQETQYF.